Detailed here is one TCR beta chain. Per the study methods: Amplification with reference gene primers provided the estimates of nucleated cell counts. Measured with immunoSEQ multiplex PCR; TCRdb has only the in-frame clones, and not every one. The D gene and trimming were derived from the DNA, and the V and J assignments and clone size from that table. The sample carries fewer than 300,000 clones, roughly 85% recorded once. This sample is part of a study of blood T cell repertoires in COVID-19. V was trimmed by 4 bases and J by 2 bases, leaving 13 bases between them. Germline CDR1 reads SGHKS; CDR2 reads YYEKEE (reference sequence). CDR3 length equals 14 residues.

The chain carries TRBV5-5 and TRBJ2-7; tentative D call: TRBD1 (5 bases). This clonotype originated in a man aged 50-60 years with active or convalescent COVID-19. Sequencing used peripheral blood. CDR3 sequence reads: CASSLAPGTYEQYF. In DNA, the CDR3 is TGTGCCAGCAGCCTGGCGCCAGGGACCTACGAGCAGTACTTC.